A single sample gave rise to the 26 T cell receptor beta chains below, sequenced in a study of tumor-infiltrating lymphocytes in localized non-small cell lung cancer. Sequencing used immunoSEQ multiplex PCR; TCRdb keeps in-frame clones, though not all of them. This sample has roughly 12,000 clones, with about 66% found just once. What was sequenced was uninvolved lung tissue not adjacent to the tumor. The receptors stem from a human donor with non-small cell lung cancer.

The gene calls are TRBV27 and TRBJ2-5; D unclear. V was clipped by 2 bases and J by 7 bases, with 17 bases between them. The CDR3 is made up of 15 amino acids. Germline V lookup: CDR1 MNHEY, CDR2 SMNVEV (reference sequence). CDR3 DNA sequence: TGTGCCAGCAGTTTAAGGGAACGGACCGGCGGGACCCAGTACTTC. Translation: CASSLRERTGGTQYF.

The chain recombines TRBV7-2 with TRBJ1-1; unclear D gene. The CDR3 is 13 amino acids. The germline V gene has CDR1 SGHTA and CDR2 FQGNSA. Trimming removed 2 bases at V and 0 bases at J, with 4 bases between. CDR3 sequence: CASSLPVNTEAFF. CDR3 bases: TGTGCCAGCAGCTTACCGGTGAACACTGAAGCTTTCTTT.

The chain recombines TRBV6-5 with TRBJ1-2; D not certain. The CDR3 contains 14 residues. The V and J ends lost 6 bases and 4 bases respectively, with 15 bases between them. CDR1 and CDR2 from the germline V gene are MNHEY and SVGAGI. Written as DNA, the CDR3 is TGTGCCAGCAGGTATACGGACGGAGGCTATGGCTACACCTTC. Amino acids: CASRYTDGGYGYTF.

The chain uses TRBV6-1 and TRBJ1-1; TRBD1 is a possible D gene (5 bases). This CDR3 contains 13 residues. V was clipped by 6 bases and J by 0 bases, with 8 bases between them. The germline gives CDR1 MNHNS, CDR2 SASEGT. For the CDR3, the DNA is TGTGCCAGCAGGCAGGGCTTGAACACTGAAGCTTTCTTT. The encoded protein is CASRQGLNTEAFF.

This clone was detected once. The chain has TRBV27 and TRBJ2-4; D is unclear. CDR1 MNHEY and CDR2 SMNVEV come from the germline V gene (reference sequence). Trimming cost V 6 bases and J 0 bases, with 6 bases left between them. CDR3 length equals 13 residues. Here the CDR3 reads CASRPLAKNIQYF. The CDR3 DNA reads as TGTGCCAGCAGGCCGCTAGCCAAAAACATTCAGTACTTC.

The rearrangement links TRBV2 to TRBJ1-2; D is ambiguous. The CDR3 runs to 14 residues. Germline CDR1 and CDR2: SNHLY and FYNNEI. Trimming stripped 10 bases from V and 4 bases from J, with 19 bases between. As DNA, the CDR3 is TGTGCCACCCACTCACCGGCTGGGAGCTATGGCTACACCTTC. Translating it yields CATHSPAGSYGYTF.

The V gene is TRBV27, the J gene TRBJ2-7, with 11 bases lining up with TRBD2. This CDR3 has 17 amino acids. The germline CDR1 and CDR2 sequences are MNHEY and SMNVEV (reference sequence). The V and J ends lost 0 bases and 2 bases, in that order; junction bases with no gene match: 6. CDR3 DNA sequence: TGTGCCAGCAGTTTATCGCTCCAGACTAGCGGGGCCTACGAGCAGTACTTC. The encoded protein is CASSLSLQTSGAYEQYF.

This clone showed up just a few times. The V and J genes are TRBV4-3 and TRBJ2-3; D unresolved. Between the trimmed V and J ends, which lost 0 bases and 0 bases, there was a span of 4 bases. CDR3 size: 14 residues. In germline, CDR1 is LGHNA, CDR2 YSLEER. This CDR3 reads CASSQDWSTDTQYF. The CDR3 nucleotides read TGCGCCAGCAGCCAAGACTGGAGCACAGATACGCAGTATTTT.

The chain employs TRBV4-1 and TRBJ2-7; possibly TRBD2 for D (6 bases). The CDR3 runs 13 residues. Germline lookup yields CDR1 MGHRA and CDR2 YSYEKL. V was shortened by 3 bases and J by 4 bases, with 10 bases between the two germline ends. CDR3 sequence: CASSQGGEYEQYF. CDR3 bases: TGCGCCAGCAGCCAGGGGGGTGAATACGAGCAGTACTTC.

The CDR3 coding sequence is TGTGCCAGCAGCTTAGCTTCAGAAGGGACTGAAGCTTTCTTT. This codes for CASSLASEGTEAFF. This sequence joins TRBV7-2 and TRBJ1-1, with D hard to call. The CDR3 covers 14 residues. The V end was cut by 0 bases, the J end by 5 bases, with 10 bases between. Germline CDR1 and CDR2: SGHTA and FQGNSA.

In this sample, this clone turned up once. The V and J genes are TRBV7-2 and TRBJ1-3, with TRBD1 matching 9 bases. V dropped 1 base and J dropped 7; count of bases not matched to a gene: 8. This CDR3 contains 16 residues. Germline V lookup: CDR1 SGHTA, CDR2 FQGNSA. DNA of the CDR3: TGTGCCAGCAGCTTAGATGCCGGGACAGGGAGGAACACCATATATTTT. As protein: CASSLDAGTGRNTIYF.

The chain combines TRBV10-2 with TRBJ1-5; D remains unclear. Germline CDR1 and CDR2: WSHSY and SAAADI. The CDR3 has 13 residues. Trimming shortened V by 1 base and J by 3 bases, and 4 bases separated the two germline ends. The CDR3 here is CASSEWNNQPQHF. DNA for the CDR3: TGCGCCAGCAGTGAGTGGAACAATCAGCCCCAGCATTTT.

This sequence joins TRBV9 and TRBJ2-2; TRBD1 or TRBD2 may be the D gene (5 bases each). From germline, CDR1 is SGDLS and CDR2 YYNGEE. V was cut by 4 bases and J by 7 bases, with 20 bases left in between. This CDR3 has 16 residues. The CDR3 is CASSIGPPGQGGELFF. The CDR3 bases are TGTGCCAGCAGCATCGGACCTCCGGGGCAGGGCGGGGAGCTGTTTTTT. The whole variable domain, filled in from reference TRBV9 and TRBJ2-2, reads DSGVTQTPKHLITATGQRVTLRCSPRSGDLSVYWYQQSLDQGLQFLIQYYNGEERAKGNILERFSAQQFPDLHSELNLSSLELGDSALYFCASSIGPPGQGGELFFGEGSRLTVL.

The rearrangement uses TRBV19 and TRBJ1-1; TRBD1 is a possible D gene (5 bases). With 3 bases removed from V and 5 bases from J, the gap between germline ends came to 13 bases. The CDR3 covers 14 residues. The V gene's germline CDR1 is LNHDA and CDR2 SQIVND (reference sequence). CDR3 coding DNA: TGTGCCAGTAGTATTTGGCAGGGAGAAACTGAAGCTTTCTTT. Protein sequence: CASSIWQGETEAFF.

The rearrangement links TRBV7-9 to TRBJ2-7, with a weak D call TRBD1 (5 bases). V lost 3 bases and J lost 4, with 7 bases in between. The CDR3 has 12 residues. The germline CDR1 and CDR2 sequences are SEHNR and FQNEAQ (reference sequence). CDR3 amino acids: CASSFQGYEQYF. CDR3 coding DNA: TGTGCCAGCAGCTTCCAGGGATACGAGCAGTACTTC.

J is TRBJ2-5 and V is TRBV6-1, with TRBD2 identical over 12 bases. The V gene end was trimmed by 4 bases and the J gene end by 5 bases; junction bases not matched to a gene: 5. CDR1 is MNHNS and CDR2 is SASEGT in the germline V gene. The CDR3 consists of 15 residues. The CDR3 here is CASSVRLAGAETQYF. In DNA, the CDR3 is TGTGCCAGCAGTGTAAGACTAGCGGGAGCGGAGACCCAGTACTTC.

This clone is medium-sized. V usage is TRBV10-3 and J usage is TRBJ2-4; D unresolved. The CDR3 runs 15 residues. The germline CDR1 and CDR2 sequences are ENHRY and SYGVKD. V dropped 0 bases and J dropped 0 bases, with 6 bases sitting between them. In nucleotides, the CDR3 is TGTGCCATCAGTGAGTCAGGGTCAGCCAAAAACATTCAGTACTTC. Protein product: CAISESGSAKNIQYF.

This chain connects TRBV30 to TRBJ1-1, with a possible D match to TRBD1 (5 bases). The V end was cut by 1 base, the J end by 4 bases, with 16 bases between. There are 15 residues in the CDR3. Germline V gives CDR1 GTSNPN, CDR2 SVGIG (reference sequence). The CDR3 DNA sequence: TGTGCCTGGAGTGATTGGGGCGGGGAGGTCACTGAAGCTTTCTTT. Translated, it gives CAWSDWGGEVTEAFF.

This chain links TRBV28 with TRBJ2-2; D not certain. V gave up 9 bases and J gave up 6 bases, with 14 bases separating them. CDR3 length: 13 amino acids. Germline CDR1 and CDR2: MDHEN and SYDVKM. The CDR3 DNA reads TGTGCCAGTGGAGATTTTCAGCCCGGGGAGCTGTTTTTT. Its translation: CASGDFQPGELFF.

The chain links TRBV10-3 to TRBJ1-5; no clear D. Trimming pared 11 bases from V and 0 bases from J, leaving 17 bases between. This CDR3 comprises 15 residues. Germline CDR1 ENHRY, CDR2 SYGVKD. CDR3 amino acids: CAARAGDYSNQPQHF. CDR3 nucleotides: TGTGCCGCCCGAGCGGGTGATTATAGCAATCAGCCCCAGCATTTT.

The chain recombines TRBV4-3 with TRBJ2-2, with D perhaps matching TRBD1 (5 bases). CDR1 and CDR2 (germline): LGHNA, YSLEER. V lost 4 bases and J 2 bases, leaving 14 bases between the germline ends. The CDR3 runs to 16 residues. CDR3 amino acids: CASSPGLGRNTGELFF. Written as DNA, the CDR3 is TGCGCCAGCAGCCCAGGGTTAGGGCGCAACACCGGGGAGCTGTTTTTT.

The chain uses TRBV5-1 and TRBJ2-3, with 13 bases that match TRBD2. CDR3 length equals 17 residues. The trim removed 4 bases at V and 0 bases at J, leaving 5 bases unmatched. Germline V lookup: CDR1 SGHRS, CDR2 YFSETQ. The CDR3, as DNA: TGCGCCAGCAGCACCGGGGGACTAGCGGGGAGCACAGATACGCAGTATTTT. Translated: CASSTGGLAGSTDTQYF.

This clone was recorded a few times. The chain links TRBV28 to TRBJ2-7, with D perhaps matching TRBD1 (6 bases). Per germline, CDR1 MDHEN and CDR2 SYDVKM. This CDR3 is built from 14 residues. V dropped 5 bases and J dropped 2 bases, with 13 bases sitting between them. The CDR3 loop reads CASSIRDKPYEQYF. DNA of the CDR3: TGTGCCAGCAGTATCCGGGACAAACCCTACGAGCAGTACTTC.

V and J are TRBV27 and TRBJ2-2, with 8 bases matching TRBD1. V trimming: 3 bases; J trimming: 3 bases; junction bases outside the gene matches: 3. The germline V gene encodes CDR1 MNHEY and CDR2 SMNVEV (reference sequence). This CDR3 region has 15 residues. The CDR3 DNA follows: TGTGCCAGCAGTTTCAGGGGGCCGGACACCGGGGAGCTGTTTTTT. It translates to CASSFRGPDTGELFF.

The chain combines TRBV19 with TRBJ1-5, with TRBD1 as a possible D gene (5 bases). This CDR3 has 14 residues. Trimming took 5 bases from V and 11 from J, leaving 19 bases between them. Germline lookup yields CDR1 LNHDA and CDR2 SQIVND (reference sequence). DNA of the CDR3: TGTGCCAGTAGTTTTGACCGGGACCCCGGGACCCAGCATTTT. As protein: CASSFDRDPGTQHF. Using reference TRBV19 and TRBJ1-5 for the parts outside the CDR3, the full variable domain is DGGITQSPKYLFRKEGQNVTLSCEQNLNHDAMYWYRQDPGQGLRLIYYSQIVNDFQKGDIAEGYSVSREKKESFPLTVTSAQKNPTAFYLCASSFDRDPGTQHFGDGTRLSIL.

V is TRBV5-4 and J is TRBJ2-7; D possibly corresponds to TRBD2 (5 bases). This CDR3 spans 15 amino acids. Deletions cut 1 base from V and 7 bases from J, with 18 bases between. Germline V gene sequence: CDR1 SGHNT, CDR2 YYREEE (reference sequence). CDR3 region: CASSLSSGFSGEQYF. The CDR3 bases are TGTGCCAGCAGCTTGAGCAGCGGATTTTCTGGTGAGCAGTACTTC.